The 9 T cell receptor beta chains presented below share a single source sample, sequenced in a study of T cells in Graves' hyperthyroidism and ophthalmopathy. Authors of the study amplified TCR beta CDR3 regions from RNA transcripts. First-round RT-PCR targeting the TCR CDR3 was performed with the HTBI primer set. TCRdb re-derived calls from the multiplex PCR reads in MiXCR, one entry per CDR3 protein. The sample contains 300,000 to 450,000 distinct CDR3 sequences, 17% of which appear only once. The sequencing input was blood. These receptors originate from a woman younger than 45 with Graves' hyperthyroidism that later progressed to Graves' ophthalmopathy.

At least ten counts were recorded for this clonotype. This chain joins TRBV28 and TRBJ1-5, with D hard to call. The length of the CDR3 is 16 residues. Germline V gene lookup returns CDR1 MDHEN and CDR2 SYDVKM. V lost 4 bases, J lost 0 bases, and 13 bases lay in between. The CDR3: CASSSGFGDSNQPQHF. CDR3 sequence (DNA): TGTGCCAGCAGTTCCGGGTTTGGAGATAGCAATCAGCCCCAGCATTTT.

This clonotype was counted only a few times. J is TRBJ2-2 and V is TRBV19; 7 bases agree with TRBD1. Per germline, CDR1 LNHDA and CDR2 SQIVND (reference sequence). The CDR3 loop spans 11 amino acids. J was trimmed by 17 bases and V by 8 bases; bases with no gene match: 11. Here the CDR3 DNA reads TGTGCCAGTGCTCGACAGGGTAGTTGTTTTTTT. Translation: CASARQGSCFF.

This clonotype was observed at least ten times. V is TRBV4-1 and J is TRBJ1-1; TRBD1 might be the D (6 bases). This CDR3 contains 14 residues. The V and J ends lost 1 base and 6 bases respectively, with 12 bases between them. The germline V gene encodes CDR1 MGHRA and CDR2 YSYEKL. The DNA for the CDR3 is TGCGCCAGCAGCCAAGGACAGGCCGTAGCTGAAGCTTTCTTT. This gives the protein CASSQGQAVAEAFF.

At least ten counts were recorded for this clonotype. The rearrangement links TRBV29-1 to TRBJ1-5; possible D gene TRBD1, 6 bases. V was shortened by 4 bases and J by 4 bases, with 11 bases between the two germline ends. Germline V lookup: CDR1 SQVTM, CDR2 ANQGSEA. The CDR3 extends over 13 amino acids. The CDR3 region is CSVARGANQPQHF. The CDR3 region has the DNA TGCAGCGTTGCGCGGGGGGCGAATCAGCCCCAGCATTTT.

The rearrangement uses TRBV18 and TRBJ2-1; TRBD1 is a possible D gene (6 bases). Deletions cut 1 base from V and 0 bases from J, with 16 bases between. The CDR3 loop spans 18 amino acids. Germline V gene data show CDR1 as KGHSH and CDR2 as LQKENI. This CDR3 is CASSPRSLGASSYNEQFF. In nucleotides, the CDR3 is TGTGCCAGCTCACCACGGTCCTTGGGGGCAAGCTCCTACAATGAGCAGTTCTTC.

The V gene is TRBV7-3, the J gene TRBJ1-5; D remains unclear. Trimming pared 3 bases from V and 0 bases from J, leaving 6 bases between. Germline CDR1 is SGHTA and CDR2 is FQGTGA. The CDR3 consists of 14 residues. In DNA form, the CDR3 reads TGTGCCAGCAGCTTCCCTTATAGCAATCAGCCCCAGCATTTT. Protein product: CASSFPYSNQPQHF.

The chain carries TRBV29-1 and TRBJ2-1; D possibly corresponds to TRBD1 (6 bases). From germline, CDR1 is SQVTM and CDR2 ANQGSEA. The CDR3 sequence is 15 residues long. Trimming pared 5 bases from V and 0 bases from J, leaving 14 bases between. CDR3 nucleotides: TGCAGCGTTCATGGCTGGACAGTCTCCTACAATGAGCAGTTCTTC. It is translated as CSVHGWTVSYNEQFF.

The chain uses TRBV12-3 or TRBV12-4 and TRBJ2-3, with 9 bases aligning to TRBD2. The CDR3 consists of 13 residues. The trim removed 6 bases at V and 13 bases at J, leaving 11 bases unmatched. CDR3 residues: CASSPAGLAVEYF. The DNA for the CDR3 is TGTGCCAGCAGCCCCGCGGGACTAGCCGTGGAGTATTTT.

There are many counts of this clonotype. The chain couples TRBV24-1 to TRBJ2-1, with 8 bases lining up with TRBD2. The CDR3 totals 13 residues. J gave up 9 bases and V 8 bases, and 8 bases lay outside the gene matches. Germline loops: CDR1 KGHDR, CDR2 SFDVKD. The CDR3 protein is CATMRGLVPEQFF. The CDR3 DNA sequence: TGTGCCACCATGCGGGGACTAGTCCCTGAGCAGTTCTTC.